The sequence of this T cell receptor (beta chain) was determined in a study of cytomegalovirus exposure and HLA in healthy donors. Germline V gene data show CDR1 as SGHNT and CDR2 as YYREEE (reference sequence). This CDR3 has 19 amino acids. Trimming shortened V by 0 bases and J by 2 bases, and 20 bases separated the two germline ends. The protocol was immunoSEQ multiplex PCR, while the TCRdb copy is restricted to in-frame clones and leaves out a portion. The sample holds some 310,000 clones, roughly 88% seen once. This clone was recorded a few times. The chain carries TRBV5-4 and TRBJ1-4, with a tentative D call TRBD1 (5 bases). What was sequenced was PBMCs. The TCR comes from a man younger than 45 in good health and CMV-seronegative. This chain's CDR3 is CASSLGTTSGGRTNEKLFF. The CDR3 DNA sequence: TGTGCCAGCAGCTTGGGCACAACTAGCGGGGGACGCACTAATGAAAAACTGTTTTTT.